The rows below give T cell receptor beta chains drawn from one sample of a study of cytomegalovirus exposure and HLA in healthy donors. Generated by immunoSEQ multiplex PCR, the TCRdb table keeps only in-frame clones and is missing some. In the table there are about 76,000 clones, around 95% of which are singletons. The sample comprised PBMCs. These receptors were taken from a woman younger than 30 in good health and CMV-seropositive. Both conserved end residues are part of each CDR3. A D gene is named only where the DNA matches it firmly. Clone size, where shown, is once, few, many, or a class for clones that have expanded.

size,J,D,length,V,DNA,CDR3
NA,TRBJ2-2,NA,16,TRBV19,TGTGCCAGTTCGGACCCGGGAGCCCCCAGGACCGGGGAGCTGTTTTTT,CASSDPGAPRTGELFF
NA,TRBJ1-2,TRBD1,16,TRBV4-3,TGCGCCAGCAGCCAAGATTTGAGGACAGGGAGCTATGGCTACACCTTC,CASSQDLRTGSYGYTF
NA,TRBJ1-5,NA,13,TRBV5-4,TGTGCCAGCAGCTTGGCCGGGGGGCAGCCCCAGCATTTT,CASSLAGGQPQHF
NA,TRBJ1-2,NA,15,TRBV7-8,TGTGCCAGCAGTAGAACAGGTAGTTCTAACTATGGCTACACCTTC,CASSRTGSSNYGYTF
NA,TRBJ2-7,TRBD2,13,TRBV2,TGTGCCAGCGGGGGACTAGCGGGAGAAGTTCAGTACTTC,CASGGLAGEVQYF
NA,TRBJ2-7,NA,14,TRBV11-2,TGTGCCAGCAGCTTTTCAGGATCCTCCTACGAGCAGTACTTC,CASSFSGSSYEQYF
NA,TRBJ2-1,TRBD1,21,TRBV2,TGTGCCAGCAGTGACCCCCAGGCGGGACAGGGGCCGCGAAGCTCCTACAATGAGCAGTTCTTC,CASSDPQAGQGPRSSYNEQFF
once,TRBJ2-3,NA,16,TRBV9,TGTGCCAGCAGCGTAGGGGCGAGCTACAACACAGATACGCAGTATTTT,CASSVGASYNTDTQYF
NA,TRBJ1-2,TRBD1,12,TRBV30,TGTGCCTGGATCCCAGGGGGCTATGGCTACACCTTC,CAWIPGGYGYTF
NA,TRBJ2-3,TRBD2,13,TRBV30,TGTGCCTCCTCACTAGCGGGAATTGATACGCAGTATTTT,CASSLAGIDTQYF
NA,TRBJ2-6,NA,16,TRBV4-3,TGCGCCAGCAGCCAAGATTCAGGGGCTGGGGCCAACGTCCTGACTTTC,CASSQDSGAGANVLTF
NA,TRBJ1-5,NA,16,TRBV6-1,TGTGCCAGCAGTGACGCGAGAGTTTGGAGCAATCAGCCCCAGCATTTT,CASSDARVWSNQPQHF
NA,TRBJ2-1,TRBD2,17,TRBV7-9,TGTGCCAGCAGCTTAGGTCTAGCGGGATCGTCCTACAATGAGCAGTTCTTC,CASSLGLAGSSYNEQFF
NA,TRBJ1-2,NA,16,TRBV7-8,TGTGCCAGCAGTCCCTCCTGGGGGCAGGAATTCTATGGCTACACCTTC,CASSPSWGQEFYGYTF
NA,TRBJ2-3,NA,16,TRBV4-3,TGCGCCAGCAGCCAAGAAAACAGGGCTGAGACAGATACGCAGTATTTT,CASSQENRAETDTQYF
NA,TRBJ2-1,NA,16,TRBV27,TGTGCCAGCAGTTTATCTGTGTGGGAGCGACTCAATGAGCAGTTCTTC,CASSLSVWERLNEQFF
NA,TRBJ2-7,TRBD1,15,TRBV11-2,TGTGCCAGCAGCTTAGGAGGGACAGAATCCTACGAGCAGTACTTC,CASSLGGTESYEQYF
NA,TRBJ1-2,NA,13,TRBV28,TGTGCCAGCAGTCGGGACATCCATCATGGCTACACCTTC,CASSRDIHHGYTF
NA,TRBJ1-5,TRBD1,15,TRBV2,TGTGCCAGCAGGTCGGACAGGGGAAGCAATCAGCCCCAGCATTTT,CASRSDRGSNQPQHF
NA,TRBJ1-2,TRBD1,12,TRBV2,TGTGCCAGCAGCATTAACAGGGGGAGCTACACCTTC,CASSINRGSYTF
once,TRBJ1-1,TRBD1,16,TRBV5-4,TGTGCCAGCAGCTCACTGGACAGGGCCGGTGGGACTGAAGCTTTCTTT,CASSSLDRAGGTEAFF
NA,TRBJ2-5,TRBD1,14,TRBV7-4,TGTGCCAGCAGCTTAGAGAACAGGGGCGAGACCCAGTACTTC,CASSLENRGETQYF
NA,TRBJ2-1,TRBD2,15,TRBV11-2,TGTGCCAGCAGCCATAGCGGGAGTGTGCGGGATGAGCAGTTCTTC,CASSHSGSVRDEQFF
NA,TRBJ1-6,NA,14,TRBV5-4,TGTGCCAGCAGCTTGGACCAGGGAAGTTCACCCCTCCACTTT,CASSLDQGSSPLHF
once,TRBJ1-6,TRBD1,15,TRBV4-1,TGCGCCAGCAGCCAAGGGACAGGGGGAGGATCACCCCTCCACTTT,CASSQGTGGGSPLHF
NA,TRBJ1-3,NA,13,TRBV30,TGTGCCTGGGACAGGCACTCTGGAAACACCATATATTTT,CAWDRHSGNTIYF
NA,TRBJ1-1,TRBD1,15,TRBV7-9,TGTGCCAGCAGCCTACGACAGGGGGTGAACACTGAAGCTTTCTTT,CASSLRQGVNTEAFF
NA,TRBJ2-7,NA,14,TRBV7-2,TGTGCCAGCACCACCCCGGCCGGGACCTACGAGCAGTACTTC,CASTTPAGTYEQYF
NA,TRBJ2-1,TRBD2,15,TRBV23-1,TGCGCCAGCAGTCTGTGGGGGGGCTCCTACAATGAGCAGTTCTTC,CASSLWGGSYNEQFF
NA,TRBJ1-2,NA,16,TRBV5-6,TGTGCCAGCAGCTCCGCAGGGGCCCGGCCGACCTATGGCTACACCTTC,CASSSAGARPTYGYTF
NA,TRBJ2-7,TRBD2,14,TRBV5-6,TGTGCCAGCAGCTTGGGCGGGAGTCCCTTCGAGCAGTACTTC,CASSLGGSPFEQYF
NA,TRBJ1-4,NA,14,TRBV19,TGTGCCAGTAGTGTCCACTCGACAGTAGAAAAACTGTTTTTT,CASSVHSTVEKLFF
NA,TRBJ2-2,NA,15,TRBV4-3,TGCGCCAGCAGCCAAGAGGGTTCAGGGGCCGGGGAGCTGTTTTTT,CASSQEGSGAGELFF
NA,TRBJ2-5,TRBD1,14,TRBV9,TGTGCCAGCAGCCCCGACAGGGGAGAGGAGACCCAGTACTTC,CASSPDRGEETQYF
NA,TRBJ2-5,TRBD2,17,TRBV30,TGTGCCTGGTATAGGGGAGGGAGGCGGAAAAGTTTGGAGACCCAGTACTTC,CAWYRGGRRKSLETQYF
NA,TRBJ2-1,TRBD2,15,TRBV2,TGTGCCAGCAGGTCTCGGACTAGCGGGAGCGGTGAGCAGTTCTTC,CASRSRTSGSGEQFF
NA,TRBJ2-1,NA,13,TRBV19,TGTGCCAGTAGTACAGGGACTTACAATGAGCAGTTCTTC,CASSTGTYNEQFF